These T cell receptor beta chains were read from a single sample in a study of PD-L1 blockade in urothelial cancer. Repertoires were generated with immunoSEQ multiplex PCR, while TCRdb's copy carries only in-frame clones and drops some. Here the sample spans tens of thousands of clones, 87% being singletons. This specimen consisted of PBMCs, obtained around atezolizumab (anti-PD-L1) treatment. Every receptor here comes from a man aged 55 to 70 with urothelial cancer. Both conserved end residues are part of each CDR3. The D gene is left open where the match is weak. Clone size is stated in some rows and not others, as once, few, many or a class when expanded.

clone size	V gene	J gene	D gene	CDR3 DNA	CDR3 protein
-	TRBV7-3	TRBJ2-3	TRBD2	TGTGCCAGCAGCTCGACGACTAGCGGGGGGGTTGCCGCGCAGTATTTT	CASSSTTSGGVAAQYF
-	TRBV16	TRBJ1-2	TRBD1	TGTGCCAGCAGCCAAACCGGGACAGGGTACGGCTACACCTTC	CASSQTGTGYGYTF
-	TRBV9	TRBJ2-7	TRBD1	TGTGCCAGCAGCGTAGCAACAGGGGTCTCCTACGAGCAGTACTTC	CASSVATGVSYEQYF
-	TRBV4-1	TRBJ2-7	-	TGCGCCAGCAGCCAAGGTTTATTAGAGAGCAAGCGCTACGAGCAGTACTTC	CASSQGLLESKRYEQYF
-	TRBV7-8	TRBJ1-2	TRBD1	TGTGCCAGCAGCTTAGGGGACAGATATGGCTACACCTTC	CASSLGDRYGYTF
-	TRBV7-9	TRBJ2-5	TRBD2	TGTGCCAGCAGCTCCTGGGGGGACTATAGCAAAGAGACCCAGTACTTC	CASSSWGDYSKETQYF
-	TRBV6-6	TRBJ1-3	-	TGTGCCAGCTGGGGGGGGACTGGAAACACCATATATTTT	CASWGGTGNTIYF
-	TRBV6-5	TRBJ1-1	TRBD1	TGTGCCAGCAGTTACTCCCAGGGGGTGAACACTGAAGCTTTCTTT	CASSYSQGVNTEAFF
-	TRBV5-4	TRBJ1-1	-	TGTGCCAGCAGCCGTACTTCGAACACTGAAGCTTTCTTT	CASSRTSNTEAFF
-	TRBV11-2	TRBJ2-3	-	TGTGCCAGCAGCCCAGGACTGGTAACAGATACGCAGTATTTT	CASSPGLVTDTQYF
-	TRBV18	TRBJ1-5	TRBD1	TGTGCCAGCTCACTGATGACCGGACAGGGTGGCAATCAGCCCCAGCATTTT	CASSLMTGQGGNQPQHF
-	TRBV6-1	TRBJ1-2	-	TGTGCCAGCAGTGAGCAGGCCAACTATGGCTACACCTTC	CASSEQANYGYTF
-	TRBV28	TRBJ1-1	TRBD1	TGTGCCAGCAGTTTCATCGGACAGGGGGCAGCCGAGAGGGAAGCTTTCTTT	CASSFIGQGAAEREAFF
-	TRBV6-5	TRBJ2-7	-	TGTGCCAGCAGCAAACAGGGTACCTACGAGCAGTACTTC	CASSKQGTYEQYF
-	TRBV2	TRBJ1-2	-	TGTGCCAGCAGTCGAGGGAATTACGGCTACACCTTC	CASSRGNYGYTF
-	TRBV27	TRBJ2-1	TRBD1	TGTGCCAGCACCGGGACAGGCAAAGTAGTAGAGCAGTTCTTC	CASTGTGKVVEQFF
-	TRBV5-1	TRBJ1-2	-	TGCGCCAGCAGCCTCCCGGGACATCTCGGCTACACCTTC	CASSLPGHLGYTF
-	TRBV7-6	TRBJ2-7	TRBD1	TGTGCCAGCAGTTCCACGGGGACAGCCTACGAGCAGTACTTC	CASSSTGTAYEQYF
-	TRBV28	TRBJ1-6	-	TGTGCCAGCAGTTTTTTCAGGAACTATAATTCACCCCTCCACTTT	CASSFFRNYNSPLHF
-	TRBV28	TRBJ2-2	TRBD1	TGTGCCAGCAGTTCGGGACAGGGGGCCGGCGGGGAGCTGTTTTTT	CASSSGQGAGGELFF
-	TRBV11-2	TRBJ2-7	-	TGTGCCAGCAGCTCCAGATCGGACAGAATTTACGAGCAGTACTTC	CASSSRSDRIYEQYF
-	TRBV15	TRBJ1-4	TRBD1	TGTGCCACCAGCAGAGATCAGGGGGCTTTAGAAAAACTGTTTTTT	CATSRDQGALEKLFF
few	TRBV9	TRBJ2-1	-	TGTGCCAGCAGCGTAGGAGTGACTCAGAGCTCCTACAATGAGCAGTTCTTC	CASSVGVTQSSYNEQFF
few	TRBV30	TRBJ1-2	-	TGTGCCTGGAGTGTAATGTGGGCAGACTATGGCTACACCTTC	CAWSVMWADYGYTF
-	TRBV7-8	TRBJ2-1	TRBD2	TGTGCCAGCAGCCCCGGACTAGCGGTATACAATGAGCAGTTCTTC	CASSPGLAVYNEQFF
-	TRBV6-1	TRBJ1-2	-	TGTGCCAGCAGTGAGGTCAGGGAGGGTGGCTACACCTTC	CASSEVREGGYTF
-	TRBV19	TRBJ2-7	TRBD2	TGTGCCACTCGGACTAGCGGGACCTACGAGCAGTACTTC	CATRTSGTYEQYF
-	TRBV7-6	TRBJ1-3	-	TGTGCCAGCAGCTTAGGAGGCGATGGAAACACCATATATTTT	CASSLGGDGNTIYF
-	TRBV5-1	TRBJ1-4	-	TGCGCCAGCAGGGCGATGACGGGGGGACAAAATGAAAAACTGTTTTTT	CASRAMTGGQNEKLFF